Below are 27 T cell receptor beta chains sequenced from a single sample in a study of blood T cell repertoires in COVID-19. TCRdb's copy holds only in-frame clones and misses some; the assay was immunoSEQ multiplex PCR. This table has 150,000 to 250,000 clones, around four fifths appearing once. The sequenced material came from PBMCs or T cells enriched from blood (not recorded which). The receptors were sampled from a man in his forties or fifties who had recovered from COVID-19.

This clone was detected only a few times. The chain recombines TRBV14 with TRBJ1-1; D gene unclear. CDR1 and CDR2 (germline): SGHDN, FVKESK. Trimming pared 2 bases from V and 11 bases from J, leaving 12 bases between. CDR3 length: 12 residues. CDR3: CASSQRGSTAFF. DNA for the CDR3: TGTGCCAGCAGCCAACGAGGCTCCACGGCTTTCTTT.

V and J are TRBV4-3 and TRBJ1-1, with D possibly TRBD1 on 6 matching bases. The germline V and J ends were trimmed by 2 bases and 4 bases, with 11 bases remaining between them. This CDR3 comprises 14 residues. The germline V gene has CDR1 LGHNA and CDR2 YSLEER. The CDR3 spells CASSQQGHSTEAFF. The CDR3 bases are TGCGCCAGCAGCCAACAGGGACACTCCACTGAAGCTTTCTTT.

V usage is TRBV5-1 and J usage is TRBJ2-1; D is uncertain. V was shortened by 2 bases and J by 0 bases, with 9 bases between the two germline ends. The germline V gene encodes CDR1 SGHRS and CDR2 YFSETQ. CDR3 size: 15 residues. CDR3 bases: TGCGCCAGCAGCTTACCGACTTACTCCTACAATGAGCAGTTCTTC. Translation gives CASSLPTYSYNEQFF.

V is TRBV9 and J is TRBJ2-2; TRBD2 aligns across 10 bases. Germline trimming cut 1 base from V and 3 bases from J; bases unmatched to any gene: 6. Germline V gene data show CDR1 as SGDLS and CDR2 as YYNGEE. CDR3 length: 17 residues. CDR3: CASSVYQLAGHTGELFF. CDR3 coding DNA: TGTGCCAGCAGCGTATACCAACTAGCGGGGCACACCGGGGAGCTGTTTTTT.

The chain couples TRBV18 to TRBJ2-2; D may be TRBD1 (6 bases). The V gene lost 8 bases and the J gene lost 2 bases, with 9 bases spanning the gap. The length of the CDR3 is 13 residues. CDR1 is KGHSH and CDR2 is LQKENI in the germline V gene. The CDR3 sequence is CASPRGNTGELFF. CDR3 DNA: TGTGCCAGCCCCAGGGGTAACACCGGGGAGCTGTTTTTT.

The chain links TRBV4-2 to TRBJ1-1; D remains unclear. V lost 2 bases and J lost 5, with 3 bases in between. Germline CDR1 is LGHNA and CDR2 is YNFKEQ. CDR3 length equals 11 residues. This chain's CDR3 is CASSQRTEAFF. The DNA for the CDR3 is TGTGCCAGCAGCCAACGGACTGAAGCTTTCTTT.

V gene TRBV7-2 combines with J gene TRBJ1-3; 8 bases line up with TRBD1. Germline V CDR1 and CDR2: SGHTA, FQGNSA. Trimming at V came to 5 bases and at J to 8 bases, leaving 8 bases not matched to a gene. The CDR3 contains 14 residues. Here the CDR3 DNA reads TGTGCCAGCAGCCAACGACAGGGGACACACACCATATATTTT. This encodes CASSQRQGTHTIYF.

The chain employs TRBV9 and TRBJ1-3, with D maybe TRBD1 (6 bases). CDR1 and CDR2 (germline): SGDLS, YYNGEE. The CDR3 has 14 residues. V lost 3 bases and J lost 6, with 13 bases in between. In DNA, the CDR3 is TGTGCCAGCAGCGAAACCACAGGGAAAAACACCATATATTTT. This encodes CASSETTGKNTIYF.

This chain connects TRBV7-8 to TRBJ2-7; TRBD2 agrees at 7 bases. CDR1 and CDR2 (germline): SGHVS, FQNEAQ. The CDR3 loop spans 15 amino acids. J gave up 6 bases and V 5 bases, and 13 bases lay outside the gene matches. CDR3 in DNA: TGTGCCAGCAGCCGACCATGGGGAGGGCCCGGCGAGCAGTACTTC. This translates into CASSRPWGGPGEQYF. The full variable domain, rest sourced from reference TRBV7-8 and TRBJ2-7, is GAGVSQSPRYKVAKRGQDVALRCDPISGHVSLFWYQQALGQGPEFLTYFQNEAQLDKSGLPSDRFFAERPEGSVSTLKIQRTQQEDSAVYLCASSRPWGGPGEQYFGPGTRLTVT.

The chain employs TRBV7-3 and TRBJ2-1, with 15 bases lining up with TRBD2. J lost 9 bases, V lost 3 bases, and 6 bases had no gene match. The CDR3 covers 16 residues. The germline CDR1 and CDR2 sequences are SGHTA and FQGTGA. This CDR3 is CASSFNGLAGGGEQFF. The CDR3 bases are TGTGCCAGCAGCTTCAACGGACTAGCGGGAGGGGGTGAGCAGTTCTTC.

The rearrangement links TRBV19 to TRBJ2-1; 7 nucleotides align to TRBD2. This CDR3 comprises 14 residues. Trimming cost V 7 bases and J 10 bases; bases outside gene matches: 13. Germline V gives CDR1 LNHDA, CDR2 SQIVND (reference sequence). The CDR3 bases are TGTGCCAGTACTGGGTGGCCTAGCGGTAAAGAGCAGTTCTTC. Translation gives CASTGWPSGKEQFF.

V usage is TRBV21-1 and J usage is TRBJ1-5; the table's D call, TRBD1, has no DNA check behind it. TRBV21-1 is flagged as a pseudogene. The CDR3 is made up of 19 amino acids. The DNA for the CDR3 is TGTGCCAGCAGCAAAGATAGGACAGGGGGGCCTTATAGCAATCAGCCCCAGCATTTT. It is translated as CASSKDRTGGPYSNQPQHF.

This rearrangement joins TRBV10-3 to TRBJ1-6; possible D gene TRBD1, 5 bases. The CDR3 contains 13 residues. The V gene's germline CDR1 is ENHRY and CDR2 SYGVKD. V was shortened by 9 bases and J by 4 bases, with 10 bases between the two germline ends. CDR3 DNA: TGTGCCATGGCCCAGGGTTATAATTCACCCCTCCACTTT. It translates to CAMAQGYNSPLHF.

On this clone: The germline gene is not matched at one end of the junction; a read error may be the cause. The J gene is TRBJ2-7, the V gene TRBV3-1 (or the pseudogene TRBV3-2), with a weak D call TRBD1 (5 bases). The CDR3 has 12 residues. Per the germline V gene, CDR1 is LGHDT and CDR2 is YNNKEL (reference sequence). Here the CDR3 DNA reads TGTGCCAGCAGCCAAGGTCAAGGACAATTGAACTTC. Translated, it gives CASSQGQGQLNF.

This rearrangement joins TRBV3-1 (or the pseudogene TRBV3-2) to TRBJ2-1, with 7 nucleotides matching TRBD2. J gave up 7 bases and V 1 base, and 7 bases lay outside the gene matches. In germline, CDR1 is LGHDT, CDR2 YNNKEL (reference sequence). The CDR3 length is 15 residues. DNA for the CDR3: TGTGCCAGCAGCCAAGGGACTAGTTGGTCGAATGAGCAGTTCTTC. As protein: CASSQGTSWSNEQFF.

This chain links TRBV27 with TRBJ2-5; 10 bases match TRBD2. The junction had 8 bases not matched to a gene; V was cut back by 8 bases and J by 5 bases. Germline assignment: CDR1 MNHEY and CDR2 SMNVEV (reference sequence). CDR3 length: 14 residues. Written as DNA, the CDR3 is TGTGCCAGCGGCGAGACTAGCGGGTGGGAGACCCAGTACTTC. It translates to CASGETSGWETQYF.

The rearrangement joins TRBV7-2 to TRBJ1-1, with 10 bases matching TRBD1. Trimming at V came to 2 bases and at J to 10 bases, leaving 10 bases not matched to a gene. Germline V lookup: CDR1 SGHTA, CDR2 FQGNSA. CDR3 length: 15 amino acids. The CDR3 sequence is CASSLLGTGARRAFF. CDR3 coding DNA: TGTGCCAGCAGCTTACTAGGGACAGGGGCCCGAAGAGCTTTCTTT.

In this sample, this clone turned up a few times. DNA of the CDR3: TGTGCCAGTAGTATATCATCACAGGGCCGTGAGACCCAGTACTTC. This translates into CASSISSQGRETQYF. The V and J genes are TRBV19 and TRBJ2-5; possibly TRBD1 for D (6 bases). With 2 bases removed from V and 5 bases from J, the gap between germline ends came to 15 bases. The CDR3 sequence is 15 residues long. Per germline, CDR1 LNHDA and CDR2 SQIVND (reference sequence).

The J gene is TRBJ2-5, the V gene TRBV7-2; TRBD2 matches at 8 bases. This CDR3 is 17 amino acids long. CDR1 SGHTA and CDR2 FQGNSA come from the germline V gene. V gave up 0 bases and J gave up 7 bases; unmatched junction bases: 13. Here the CDR3 reads CASSLAGASGLQGTQYF. CDR3 DNA sequence: TGTGCCAGCAGCTTAGCGGGGGCTAGCGGGCTTCAGGGGACCCAGTACTTC.

CDR3 region: CASSSGTGVSYEQYV. The CDR3 region has the DNA TGTGCCAGCTCGTCCGGGACAGGGGTATCCTACGAGCAGTACGTC. The chain uses TRBV18 and TRBJ2-7; 10 bases map to TRBD1. CDR3 length equals 15 residues. Germline CDR1 reads KGHSH; CDR2 reads LQKENI. Trimming took 6 bases from V and 1 from J; bases not matched to a gene: 6.

This clone was seen just once. V and J are TRBV10-3 and TRBJ2-1; 7 positions agree with TRBD1. This CDR3 is 15 amino acids long. V trimming: 2 bases; J trimming: 7 bases; junction bases outside the gene matches: 8. Germline CDR1 and CDR2: ENHRY and SYGVKD. The CDR3, as DNA: TGTGCCATCAGTGAGCCAGGGGGTAGGCGGAATGAGCAGTTCTTC. This codes for CAISEPGGRRNEQFF.

The V call is TRBV7-6, the J call TRBJ1-5, with unresolved D. This CDR3 contains 13 residues. V dropped 1 base and J dropped 4 bases, with 5 bases sitting between them. Germline CDR1 and CDR2: SGHVS and FNYEAQ. CDR3 residues: CASSLVQNQPQHF. The CDR3 nucleotides are TGTGCCAGCAGCTTAGTCCAAAATCAGCCCCAGCATTTT.

The rearrangement uses TRBV28 and TRBJ1-2; no clear D. The germline CDR1 and CDR2 sequences are MDHEN and SYDVKM. V lost 3 bases and J 5 bases, leaving 16 bases between the germline ends. The CDR3 sequence is 15 residues long. The CDR3 loop is CASSFVDTPGYGYTF. DNA for the CDR3: TGTGCCAGCAGTTTTGTTGATACCCCGGGATATGGCTACACCTTC.

V gene TRBV4-3 combines with J gene TRBJ2-5, with a possible D match to TRBD2 (5 bases). V gave up 4 bases and J gave up 2 bases, with 14 bases separating them. The germline V gene encodes CDR1 LGHNA and CDR2 YSLEER. The CDR3 covers 15 residues. Here the CDR3 reads CASSRASSGQETQYF. The CDR3 nucleotides are TGCGCCAGCAGCCGTGCGTCCAGCGGACAAGAGACCCAGTACTTC.

The CDR3 protein is CASTKRGLNTGELFF. The CDR3 bases are TGTGCCAGCACAAAGCGGGGCCTGAACACCGGGGAGCTGTTTTTT. The V call is TRBV2, the J call TRBJ2-2; 7 positions match TRBD2. The trim removed 7 bases at V and 1 base at J, leaving 6 bases unmatched. CDR1 is SNHLY, CDR2 FYNNEI, per germline. The CDR3 consists of 15 residues.

The rearrangement joins TRBV2 to TRBJ1-2, with D perhaps matching TRBD1 (5 bases). Trimming cost V 1 base and J 7 bases, with 10 bases left between them. The germline gives CDR1 SNHLY, CDR2 FYNNEI. The CDR3 runs 13 residues. The CDR3 reads CASSEGQGSGYTF. DNA for the CDR3: TGTGCCAGCAGTGAAGGGCAGGGCTCTGGCTACACCTTC.

The rearrangement links TRBV7-2 to TRBJ1-2, with D perhaps matching TRBD1 (6 bases). Between the trimmed V and J ends, which lost 6 bases and 2 bases, there was a span of 13 bases. Germline CDR1 is SGHTA and CDR2 is FQGNSA. The length of the CDR3 is 14 residues. This CDR3 is CASSPGTPNYGYTF. DNA of the CDR3: TGTGCCAGCAGTCCTGGGACACCCAACTATGGCTACACCTTC.